These 8 T cell receptor beta chains were all obtained from the same sample, sequenced in a study of T cells in Graves' hyperthyroidism and ophthalmopathy. RNA transcripts served as the template for amplifying TCR beta CDR3 regions. HTBI primers were employed in a first-round RT-PCR of the TCR CDR3. TCRdb re-called the multiplex PCR reads with MiXCR, one entry per CDR3 protein. The sample gives hundreds of thousands of distinct CDR3 sequences, under 20% of which show up once; about 3.8% is in the top ten. The specimen was blood. Every receptor here comes from a woman aged 30 to 39 with Graves' hyperthyroidism.

At least ten counts were recorded for this clonotype. The chain uses TRBV2 and TRBJ1-2; D may be TRBD1 (6 bases). The CDR3 totals 13 residues. V was shortened by 6 bases and J by 4 bases, with 12 bases between the two germline ends. In germline, CDR1 is SNHLY, CDR2 FYNNEI. This CDR3 is CASRLTGTYGYTF. CDR3 DNA sequence: TGTGCCAGCAGGTTGACAGGTACCTATGGCTACACCTTC. Full variable domain (outside the CDR3, taken from reference TRBV2 and TRBJ1-2): EPEVTQTPSHQVTQMGQEVILRCVPISNHLYFYWYRQILGQKVEFLVSFYNNEISEKSEIFDDQFSVERPDGSNFTLKIRSTKLEDSAMYFCASRLTGTYGYTFGSGTRLTVV.

At least ten counts were recorded for this clonotype. The chain carries TRBV11-2 and TRBJ1-5; a possible D gene is TRBD1 (5 bases). This CDR3 spans 15 amino acids. Germline V gene data show CDR1 as SGHAT and CDR2 as FQNNGV. Trimming shortened V by 5 bases and J by 6 bases, and 17 bases separated the two germline ends. The CDR3 is CASSPNQARGQPQHF. The DNA of the CDR3 is TGTGCCAGCAGCCCAAATCAGGCAAGGGGTCAGCCCCAGCATTTT. Looking up the rest from reference TRBV11-2 and TRBJ1-5 gives the full variable domain: EAGVAQSPRYKIIEKRQSVAFWCNPISGHATLYWYQQILGQGPKLLIQFQNNGVVDDSQLPKDRFSAERLKGVDSTLKIQPAKLEDSAVYLCASSPNQARGQPQHFGDGTRLSIL.

This clonotype was seen at least ten times. Written as DNA, the CDR3 is TGTGCCAGCAGCACAGGGTATTACGAGCAGTACTTC. Its translation is CASSTGYYEQYF. The J gene is TRBJ2-7, the V gene TRBV28, with D possibly being TRBD1 (6 bases). CDR1 and CDR2 from the germline V gene are MDHEN and SYDVKM. This CDR3 contains 12 residues. V was pared by 6 bases and J by 4 bases, with 10 bases between.

At least ten counts were recorded for this clonotype. The gene calls are TRBV7-3 and TRBJ2-7; D may be TRBD2 (6 bases). V dropped 5 bases and J dropped 3 bases, with 17 bases sitting between them. The germline V gene has CDR1 SGHTA and CDR2 FQGTGA. The CDR3 length is 15 residues. The CDR3 is CASSRGSSSVYEQYF. The CDR3 nucleotides are TGTGCCAGCAGCCGGGGGTCTAGTTCGGTCTACGAGCAGTACTTC.

This clonotype has at least ten counts. The chain is built from TRBV4-2 and TRBJ2-3; 10 bases align to TRBD2. Trimming at V came to 0 bases and at J to 5 bases, leaving 14 bases not matched to a gene. The CDR3 consists of 19 residues. Germline-derived CDR1 and CDR2 are LGHNA and YNFKEQ. The CDR3 DNA reads TGTGCCAGCAGCCAAGATCGGAAAAGGACTAGCGGCCGATTAGATACGCAGTATTTT. It encodes CASSQDRKRTSGRLDTQYF.

This clonotype was counted many times. The chain employs TRBV6-1 and TRBJ1-6, with unresolved D. Germline CDR1 reads MNHNS; CDR2 reads SASEGT. The CDR3 consists of 14 residues. V lost 6 bases, J lost 4 bases, and 10 bases lay in between. The CDR3 spells CASRPTYYNSPLHF. CDR3 bases: TGTGCCAGCAGACCGACTTATTATAATTCACCCCTCCACTTT.

CDR3 loop: CASTELQTSGLYNEQFF. CDR3 DNA sequence: TGCGCCAGCACCGAGCTACAGACTAGCGGGCTCTACAATGAGCAGTTCTTC. V usage is TRBV5-1 and J usage is TRBJ2-1, with 10 bases aligning to TRBD2. The germline V gene has CDR1 SGHRS and CDR2 YFSETQ. With V trimmed by 6 bases and J by 3 bases, 12 bases remained unmatched. The CDR3 sequence is 17 residues long. The variable domain in full, with the rest retrieved from reference TRBV5-1 and TRBJ2-1, is KAGVTQTPRYLIKTRGQQVTLSCSPISGHRSVSWYQQTPGQGLQFLFEYFSETQRNKGNFPGRFSGRQFSNSRSEMNVSTLELGDSALYLCASTELQTSGLYNEQFFGPGTRLTVL.

This clonotype was counted between two and nine times. The V call is TRBV30, the J call TRBJ2-1; D might be TRBD1 or TRBD2, each matching 6 bases. There are 13 residues in the CDR3. Germline V lookup: CDR1 GTSNPN, CDR2 SVGIG (reference sequence). V gave up 0 bases and J gave up 9 bases, with 12 bases separating them. CDR3 sequence: CAWSVGGGSEQFF. The DNA of the CDR3 is TGTGCCTGGAGTGTAGGAGGGGGGAGTGAGCAGTTCTTC.